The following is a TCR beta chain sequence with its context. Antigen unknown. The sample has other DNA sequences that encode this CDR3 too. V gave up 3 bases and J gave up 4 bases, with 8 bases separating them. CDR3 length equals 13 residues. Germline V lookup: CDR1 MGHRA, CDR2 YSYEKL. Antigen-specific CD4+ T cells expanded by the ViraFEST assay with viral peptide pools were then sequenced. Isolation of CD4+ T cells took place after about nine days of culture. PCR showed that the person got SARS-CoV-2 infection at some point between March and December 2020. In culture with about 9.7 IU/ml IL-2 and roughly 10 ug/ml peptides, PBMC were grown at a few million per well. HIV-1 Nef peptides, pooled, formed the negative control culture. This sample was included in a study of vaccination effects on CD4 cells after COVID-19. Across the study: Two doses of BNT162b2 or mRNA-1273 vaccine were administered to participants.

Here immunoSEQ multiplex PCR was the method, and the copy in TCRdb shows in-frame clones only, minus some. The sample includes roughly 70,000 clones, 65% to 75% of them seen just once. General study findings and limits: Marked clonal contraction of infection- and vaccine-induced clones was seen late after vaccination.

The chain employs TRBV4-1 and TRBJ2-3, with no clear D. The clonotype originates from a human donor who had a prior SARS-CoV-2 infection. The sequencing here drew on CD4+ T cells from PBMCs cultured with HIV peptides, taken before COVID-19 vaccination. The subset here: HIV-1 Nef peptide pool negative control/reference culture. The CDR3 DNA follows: TGCGCCAGCAGCCAGGAAAGGCCAGATACGCAGTATTTT. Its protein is CASSQERPDTQYF.